Below, 21 T cell receptor beta chains from the same sample are listed, as sequenced in a study of cytomegalovirus exposure and HLA in healthy donors. The PCR used 60 Vbeta and 13 Jbeta primers. Assay: immunoSEQ multiplex PCR; the TCRdb copy retains only in-frame clones and omits some. The profile covers about 150,000 clones, with approximately 80% appearing a single time and around 1.3% taken by the ten largest. Sequencing was carried out using PBMCs. The receptors come from a boy between 2 and 10 years old in good health and CMV-seronegative.

The chain employs TRBV4-3 and TRBJ2-7; 12 nucleotides align to TRBD2. The CDR3 sequence is 15 residues long. The germline CDR1 and CDR2 sequences are LGHNA and YSLEER. The V segment lost 3 bases and the J segment 2 bases; nucleotides outside the gene matches: 2. The CDR3: CASSHLAGGTYEQYF. Here the CDR3 DNA reads TGCGCCAGCAGCCATCTAGCGGGAGGGACCTACGAGCAGTACTTC.

The chain is built from TRBV30 and TRBJ2-6, with a possible D match to TRBD2 (7 bases). The V end lost 1 base, the J end lost 0 bases, and 13 bases lay between the germline ends. Germline V gene data show CDR1 as GTSNPN and CDR2 as SVGIG (reference sequence). CDR3 size: 17 residues. CDR3 DNA sequence: TGTGCCTGGAGTGAGGGGGGGCTCAGCTCTGGGGCCAACGTCCTGACTTTC. Translation: CAWSEGGLSSGANVLTF.

This clone was seen more than once but under ten times. The V and J genes are TRBV7-8 and TRBJ1-2; no clear D gene. Germline values: CDR1 SGHVS, CDR2 FQNEAQ. This CDR3 has 15 amino acids. Trimming shortened V by 5 bases and J by 1 base, and 14 bases separated the two germline ends. CDR3 DNA sequence: TGTGCCAGCAGCCTCGACCTAGGAAATAACTATGGCTACACCTTC. Translating gives CASSLDLGNNYGYTF.

The chain links TRBV6-1 to TRBJ1-1; 7 bases agree with TRBD1. J gave up 0 bases and V 7 bases, and 2 bases lay outside the gene matches. Germline CDR1 is MNHNS and CDR2 is SASEGT. This CDR3 spans 13 amino acids. CDR3 DNA: TGTGCCAGCAAGGGACAGATGAACACTGAAGCTTTCTTT. It yields the protein CASKGQMNTEAFF.

V usage is TRBV11-2 and J usage is TRBJ2-7; a possible D gene is TRBD2 (6 bases). With 5 bases removed from V and 4 bases from J, the gap between germline ends came to 15 bases. The CDR3 length is 14 residues. The germline V gene has CDR1 SGHAT and CDR2 FQNNGV. This CDR3 reads CASSPEGTLYEQYV. The CDR3 nucleotides are TGTGCCAGCAGCCCGGAGGGGACCCTTTACGAGCAGTACGTC.

The gene calls are TRBV7-2 and TRBJ2-5; 7 bases fit TRBD2. The V and J ends lost 6 bases and 1 base, in that order; junction bases with no gene match: 17. The length of the CDR3 is 18 residues. CDR1 is SGHTA, CDR2 FQGNSA, per germline. The CDR3 DNA sequence: TGTGCCAGCAGTCCAAGTGGCCCCGGTCTAGCGGTCCAAGAGACCCAGTACTTC. Translating it yields CASSPSGPGLAVQETQYF.

This rearrangement joins TRBV28 to TRBJ2-2, with 9 bases identical to TRBD1. CDR3 length equals 15 residues. Trimming cost V 5 bases and J 4 bases; bases outside gene matches: 5. From germline, CDR1 is MDHEN and CDR2 SYDVKM. CDR3 residues: CASSAPGQGTGELFF. CDR3 sequence (DNA): TGTGCCAGCAGTGCGCCGGGACAGGGCACCGGGGAGCTGTTTTTT.

The chain couples TRBV2 to TRBJ2-1; 8 bases are shared with TRBD2. The germline V gene has CDR1 SNHLY and CDR2 FYNNEI. The V segment lost 7 bases and the J segment 5 bases; nucleotides outside the gene matches: 16. CDR3 length: 17 amino acids. The DNA of the CDR3 is TGTGCCAGCATCGGGGGGGCGGTCCCGTCCGCAAACAATGAGCAGTTCTTC. It encodes CASIGGAVPSANNEQFF. Full variable domain (rest looked up from reference TRBV2 and TRBJ2-1): EPEVTQTPSHQVTQMGQEVILRCVPISNHLYFYWYRQILGQKVEFLVSFYNNEISEKSEIFDDQFSVERPDGSNFTLKIRSTKLEDSAMYFCASIGGAVPSANNEQFFGPGTRLTVL.

This sequence joins TRBV30 and TRBJ2-7, with 10 bases that match TRBD1. CDR1 is GTSNPN, CDR2 SVGIG, per germline (reference sequence). This CDR3 has 14 amino acids. Trimming cost V 4 bases and J 1 base; bases outside gene matches: 4. The CDR3 DNA reads as TGTGCCTGGAACAGACAGGGGGCATCCTACGAGCAGTACTTC. Its protein product is CAWNRQGASYEQYF.

The chain joins TRBV7-2 to TRBJ2-3; 7 bases agree with TRBD2. The CDR3 is made up of 15 amino acids. The V gene's germline CDR1 is SGHTA and CDR2 FQGNSA. J lost 1 base, V lost 1 base, and 2 bases had no gene match. CDR3: CASSLGAGGTDTQYF. CDR3 coding DNA: TGTGCCAGCAGCTTAGGGGCGGGGGGCACAGATACGCAGTATTTT.

This chain joins TRBV5-1 and TRBJ2-6; 9 bases map to TRBD1. Trimming cost V 2 bases and J 3 bases; bases outside gene matches: 9. Germline V gives CDR1 SGHRS, CDR2 YFSETQ. This CDR3 has 18 amino acids. CDR3 sequence (DNA): TGCGCCAGCAGCTTTCCGGGACAGGGTGAGGGTGGGGCCAACGTCCTGACTTTC. Amino acid sequence: CASSFPGQGEGGANVLTF.

This clone showed up just once. This sequence joins TRBV27 and TRBJ1-1; 10 nucleotides line up with TRBD1. V lost 5 bases and J lost 1; bases outside the gene matches: 7. Germline lookup yields CDR1 MNHEY and CDR2 SMNVEV (reference sequence). The CDR3 is 16 residues long. The CDR3 spells CASSTRQGATNTEAFF. The CDR3 DNA follows: TGTGCCAGCAGTACAAGACAGGGGGCGACGAACACTGAAGCTTTCTTT.

The chain carries TRBV7-2 and TRBJ1-2, with D unclear. The CDR3 has 15 residues. CDR1 SGHTA and CDR2 FQGNSA come from the germline V gene. Between the trimmed V and J ends, which lost 1 base and 4 bases, there was a span of 13 bases. The CDR3 coding sequence is TGTGCCAGCAGCTTAGATCGGGGTGTAAGCTATGGCTACACCTTC. Its protein product is CASSLDRGVSYGYTF.

The genes are TRBV11-3 and TRBJ2-1; 7 bases align to TRBD1. With V trimmed by 2 bases and J by 5 bases, 6 bases remained unmatched. The CDR3 extends over 15 amino acids. CDR1 and CDR2 (germline): SGHNT, YENEEA. Written as DNA, the CDR3 is TGTGCCAGCAGCTTAAGTACAGGGGCACACAATGAGCAGTTCTTC. Translated, it gives CASSLSTGAHNEQFF.

V is TRBV7-8 and J is TRBJ1-1, with D hard to call. Germline V gene data show CDR1 as SGHVS and CDR2 as FQNEAQ. V was pared by 4 bases and J by 3 bases, with 9 bases between. This CDR3 is built from 13 residues. CDR3 in DNA: TGTGCCAGCAGCTCGCGATTAGACACTGAAGCTTTCTTT. Its translation: CASSSRLDTEAFF.

The chain joins TRBV19 to TRBJ1-5; 8 bases match TRBD1. CDR3 length: 16 amino acids. V trimming: 5 bases; J trimming: 1 base; junction bases outside the gene matches: 7. Germline V gene data show CDR1 as LNHDA and CDR2 as SQIVND (reference sequence). Written as DNA, the CDR3 is TGTGCCAGTAGTCTACACAGGGGGATAAGCAATCAGCCCCAGCATTTT. Translated: CASSLHRGISNQPQHF.

The rearrangement uses TRBV7-2 and TRBJ2-3; 14 bases are a match to TRBD2. The V segment lost 1 base and the J segment 0 bases; nucleotides outside the gene matches: 3. CDR1 and CDR2 from the germline V gene are SGHTA and FQGNSA. This CDR3 is built from 18 residues. The CDR3 sequence: CASSLGLAGGGSTDTQYF. The CDR3 DNA follows: TGTGCCAGCAGCTTAGGACTAGCGGGAGGGGGTAGCACAGATACGCAGTATTTT.

The V call is TRBV30, the J call TRBJ1-6, with 8 nucleotides matching TRBD1. The V gene's germline CDR1 is GTSNPN and CDR2 SVGIG (reference sequence). The CDR3 is 14 amino acids. Trimming removed 5 bases from V and 9 bases from J; junction bases left unmatched: 9. The CDR3 region is CAWGGQALVSPLHF. In nucleotides, the CDR3 is TGTGCCTGGGGGGGACAGGCCTTGGTTTCACCCCTCCACTTT. Full variable domain (remainder filled in from reference TRBV30 and TRBJ1-6): SQTIHQWPATLVQPVGSPLSLECTVEGTSNPNLYWYRQAAGRGLQLLFYSVGIGQISSEVPQNLSASRPQDRQFILSSKKLLLSDSGFYLCAWGGQALVSPLHFGNGTRLTVT.

The chain has TRBV20-1 and TRBJ2-5, with D hard to call. V was pared by 3 bases and J by 3 bases, with 5 bases between. Germline V lookup: CDR1 DFQATT, CDR2 SNEGSKA (reference sequence). The CDR3 consists of 11 residues. The chain's CDR3 is CSASREETQYF. The CDR3 bases are TGCAGTGCTAGTCGGGAAGAGACCCAGTACTTC.

The chain links TRBV21-1 to TRBJ2-3; TRBD2, the table's D call, lacks a check against the DNA. TRBV21-1 is a recognized pseudogene. This CDR3 has 20 amino acids. As DNA, the CDR3 is TGTGCCAGCAGCAGTCGACTAGCGGGGGACCATTTGAACTGCACAGATACGCAGTATTTT. This codes for CASSSRLAGDHLNCTDTQYF.

The chain recombines TRBV5-1 with TRBJ2-6; D uncertain. CDR3 length equals 16 residues. Trimming stripped 1 base from V and 0 bases from J, with 8 bases between. Germline CDR1 SGHRS, CDR2 YFSETQ. The CDR3 DNA reads TGCGCCAGCAGCTTGAAAGAGGCCTCTGGGGCCAACGTCCTGACTTTC. This gives the protein CASSLKEASGANVLTF.